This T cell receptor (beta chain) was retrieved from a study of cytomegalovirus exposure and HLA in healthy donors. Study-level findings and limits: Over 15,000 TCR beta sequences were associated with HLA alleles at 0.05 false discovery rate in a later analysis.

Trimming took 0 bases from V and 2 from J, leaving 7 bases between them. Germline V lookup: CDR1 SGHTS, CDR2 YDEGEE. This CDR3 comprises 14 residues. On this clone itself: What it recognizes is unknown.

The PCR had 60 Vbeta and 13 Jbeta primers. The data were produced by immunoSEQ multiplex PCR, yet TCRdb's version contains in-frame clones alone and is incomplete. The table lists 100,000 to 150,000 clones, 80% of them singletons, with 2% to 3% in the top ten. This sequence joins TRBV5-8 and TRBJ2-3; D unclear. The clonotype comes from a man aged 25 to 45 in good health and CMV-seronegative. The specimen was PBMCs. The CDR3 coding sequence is TGTGCCAGCAGCTTGGCCGAGGTCACAGATACGCAGTATTTT. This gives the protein CASSLAEVTDTQYF. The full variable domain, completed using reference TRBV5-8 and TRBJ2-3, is EAGVTQSPTHLIKTRGQQATLRCSPISGHTSVYWYQQALGLGLQFLLWYDEGEERNRGNFPPRFSGRQFPNYSSELNVNALELEDSALYLCASSLAEVTDTQYFGPGTRLTVL.